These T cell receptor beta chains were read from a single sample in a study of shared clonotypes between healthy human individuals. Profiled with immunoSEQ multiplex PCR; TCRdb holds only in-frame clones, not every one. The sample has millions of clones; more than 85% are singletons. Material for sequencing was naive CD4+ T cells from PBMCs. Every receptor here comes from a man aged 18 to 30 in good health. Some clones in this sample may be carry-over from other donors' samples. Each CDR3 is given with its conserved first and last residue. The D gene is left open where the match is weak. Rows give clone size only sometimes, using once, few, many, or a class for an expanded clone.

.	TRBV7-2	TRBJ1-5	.	CASSLDPGGQPQHF	TGTGCCAGCAGCTTAGATCCGGGGGGCCAGCCCCAGCATTTT
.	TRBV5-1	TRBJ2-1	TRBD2	CASSSGLAGVHEQFF	TGCGCCAGCAGCTCGGGACTAGCGGGAGTCCATGAGCAGTTCTTC
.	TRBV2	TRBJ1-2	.	CASSEWRHQSYTF	TGTGCCAGCAGTGAATGGAGACACCAAAGCTACACCTTC
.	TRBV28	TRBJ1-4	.	CASSLSSRKLFF	TGTGCCAGCAGTTTATCATCTCGAAAACTGTTTTTT
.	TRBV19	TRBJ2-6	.	CASSIDLWGTGATGANVLTF	TGTGCCAGTAGTATAGATCTTTGGGGCACCGGGGCAACTGGGGCCAACGTCCTGACTTTC
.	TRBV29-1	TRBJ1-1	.	CSTLPPGGTEAFF	TGCAGCACCCTGCCCCCGGGGGGCACTGAAGCTTTCTTT
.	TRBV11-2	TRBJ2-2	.	CASSLGGAGELFF	TGTGCCAGCAGCTTAGGGGGGGCCGGGGAGCTGTTTTTT
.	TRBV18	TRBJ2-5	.	CASSKQRETQYF	TGTGCCAGCTCTAAGCAAAGGGAGACCCAGTACTTC
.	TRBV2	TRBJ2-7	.	CAGKADSTPYEQYF	TGTGCCGGAAAGGCGGACTCCACTCCCTACGAGCAGTACTTC
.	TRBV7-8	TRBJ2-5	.	CASSFPWNRTASQETQYF	TGTGCCAGCAGCTTTCCCTGGAACCGGACAGCGTCCCAAGAGACCCAGTACTTC
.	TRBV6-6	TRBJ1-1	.	CASSYRLNTEAFF	TGTGCCAGCAGTTACCGCCTGAACACTGAAGCTTTCTTT
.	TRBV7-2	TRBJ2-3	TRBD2	CASSQYPSGSGTDTQYF	TGTGCCAGCAGCCAGTACCCAAGCGGGAGTGGTACAGATACGCAGTATTTT
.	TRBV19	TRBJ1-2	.	CASSSNGYTF	TGTGCCAGTAGTAGTAATGGCTACACCTTC
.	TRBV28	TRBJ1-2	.	CASSSSVGGNYGYTF	TGTGCCAGCAGTTCCTCCGTGGGGGGGAACTATGGCTACACCTTC
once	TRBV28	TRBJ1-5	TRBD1	CASTWGGTGNQPQHF	TGTGCCAGCACCTGGGGCGGGACAGGTAATCAGCCCCAGCATTTT
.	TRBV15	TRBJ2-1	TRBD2	CATIRGGGYNEQFF	TGTGCCACCATACGGGGGGGCGGATACAATGAGCAGTTCTTC
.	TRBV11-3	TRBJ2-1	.	CASSLDPGRGEQFF	TGTGCCAGCAGCTTAGACCCCGGCCGGGGTGAGCAGTTCTTC
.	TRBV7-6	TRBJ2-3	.	CASSSRDARDTQYF	TGTGCCAGCAGCTCCCGGGACGCCCGAGATACGCAGTATTTT
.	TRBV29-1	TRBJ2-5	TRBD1	CSAKTGVETQYF	TGCAGCGCAAAGACAGGGGTGGAGACCCAGTACTTC
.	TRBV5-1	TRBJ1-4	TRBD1	CASSLEGGAWEKLFF	TGCGCCAGCAGCTTGGAAGGGGGCGCTTGGGAAAAACTGTTTTTT
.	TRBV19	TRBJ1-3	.	CASTPTNSGNTIYF	TGTGCCAGTACCCCGACCAACTCTGGAAACACCATATATTTT
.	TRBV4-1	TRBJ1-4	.	CASSQVRPGEKLFF	TGCGCCAGCAGCCAAGTGAGACCTGGGGAAAAACTGTTTTTT
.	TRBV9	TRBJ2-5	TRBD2	CASSVAGGPPWETQYF	TGTGCCAGCAGCGTAGCGGGAGGGCCTCCGTGGGAGACCCAGTACTTC
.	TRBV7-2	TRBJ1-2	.	CASSSGVGGYTF	TGTGCCAGCAGCTCGGGGGTGGGTGGCTACACCTTC
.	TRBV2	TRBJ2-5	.	CASTEGVVLETQYF	TGTGCCAGCACTGAGGGGGTAGTACTGGAGACCCAGTACTTC
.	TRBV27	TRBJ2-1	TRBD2	CASSLSSGRARDEQFF	TGTGCCAGCAGTTTGTCGAGCGGGAGGGCCCGCGATGAGCAGTTCTTC
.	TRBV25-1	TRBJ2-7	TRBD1	CASSESQGRLEQYF	TGTGCCAGCAGTGAATCACAGGGGCGTCTCGAGCAGTACTTC
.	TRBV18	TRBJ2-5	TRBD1	CASLGQGETQYF	TGTGCCAGCTTGGGACAGGGAGAGACCCAGTACTTC
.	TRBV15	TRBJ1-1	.	CATSQGLNTEAFF	TGTGCCACCAGCCAGGGGCTGAACACTGAAGCTTTCTTT
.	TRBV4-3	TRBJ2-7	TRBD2	CASSRSLAGRAYEQYF	TGCGCCAGCAGCCGATCCCTAGCGGGTCGGGCCTACGAGCAGTACTTC
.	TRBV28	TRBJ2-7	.	CASISLRRAVGWGEQYF	TGTGCCAGCATCTCTTTACGACGGGCCGTGGGCTGGGGCGAGCAGTACTTC
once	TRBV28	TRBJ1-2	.	CASSGGIEMRGYTF	TGTGCCAGCAGTGGGGGAATTGAGATGAGGGGCTACACCTTC
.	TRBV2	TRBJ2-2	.	CASSEGAGELFF	TGTGCCAGCAGTGAAGGGGCCGGGGAGCTGTTTTTT
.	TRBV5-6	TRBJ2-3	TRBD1	CASSLGTGGPRAQYF	TGTGCCAGCAGCTTGGGGACAGGGGGTCCCCGGGCGCAGTATTTT
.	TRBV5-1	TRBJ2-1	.	CASSSFKDSKDYNEQFF	TGCGCCAGCAGCTCATTCAAGGACAGCAAAGATTACAATGAGCAGTTCTTC
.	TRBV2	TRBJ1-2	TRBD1	CASKVQGDSFYGYTF	TGTGCCAGCAAGGTTCAGGGGGACAGTTTCTATGGCTACACCTTC
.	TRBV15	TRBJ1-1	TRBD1	CATRYRRQGGSEAFF	TGTGCCACCAGGTACCGACGACAGGGAGGGTCTGAAGCTTTCTTT
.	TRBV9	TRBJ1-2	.	CASSVGDNSGYTF	TGTGCCAGCAGCGTAGGAGACAATTCTGGCTACACCTTC
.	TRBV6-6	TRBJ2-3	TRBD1	CASSYWDRSTDTQYF	TGTGCCAGCAGTTACTGGGACAGAAGCACAGATACGCAGTATTTT
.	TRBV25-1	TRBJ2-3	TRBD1	CASSESRTGANTDTQYF	TGTGCCAGCAGTGAATCTCGGACAGGGGCCAACACAGATACGCAGTATTTT
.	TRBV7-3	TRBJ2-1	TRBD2	CASSLFHNQGLAGGPGQFF	TGTGCCAGCAGCTTATTCCACAACCAGGGACTAGCGGGAGGGCCTGGGCAGTTCTTC
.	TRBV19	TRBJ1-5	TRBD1	CASRETGIANQPQHF	TGTGCCAGTAGAGAGACAGGGATTGCCAATCAGCCCCAGCATTTT
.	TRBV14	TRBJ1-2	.	CASSRATTPSHGYTF	TGTGCCAGCAGCCGCGCGACAACGCCATCCCATGGCTACACCTTC
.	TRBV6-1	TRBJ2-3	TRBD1	CASRRDRRTDTQYF	TGTGCCAGCAGAAGGGACAGGCGCACAGATACGCAGTATTTT
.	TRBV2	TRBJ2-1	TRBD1	CASTRDSYNEQFF	TGTGCCAGCACCCGGGACAGCTACAATGAGCAGTTCTTC
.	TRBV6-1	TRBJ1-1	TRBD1	CASTDRDVSEAFF	TGTGCCAGCACAGACAGGGACGTCTCTGAAGCTTTCTTT
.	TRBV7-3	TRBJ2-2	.	CASSLGQGRAGELFF	TGTGCCAGCAGCTTGGGGCAGGGTAGGGCCGGGGAGCTGTTTTTT